The clone carrying this TCR beta chain was seen at least ten times. Antigen unknown. A single record per CDR3 protein comes from TCRdb applying MiXCR to the 5' RACE reads. The repertoire includes 150,000 or so distinct CDR3 sequences, roughly 31% of them detected once, and over 5.5% sits in the top ten. The sample originates from a study of CD8 T cells in ankylosing spondylitis. Broader study findings: There was reportedly significant enrichment of clones that were disease-linked in matched ankylosing spondylitis synovial fluid. Existing reports had already noted some motif variants in reactive arthritis synovial fluid and blood. Relatively scarce in peripheral blood, disease-linked clones were CD8+.

Sequencing used synovial fluid, either unsorted or a sorted T cell fraction (not recorded which). The TCR sequence derives from a male donor with ankylosing spondylitis.

CDR3 sequence reads: CASSQEPGRNYEQYF. The CDR3 bases are TGCGCCAGCAGCCAAGAACCGGGACGGAACTACGAGCAGTACTTC. The J gene is TRBJ2-7, the V gene TRBV4-3, with D perhaps given as TRBD1 or TRBD2 (5 bases each). V was cut by 0 bases and J by 3 bases, with 12 bases left in between. This CDR3 region has 15 residues. Germline V CDR1 and CDR2: LGHNA, YSLEER.